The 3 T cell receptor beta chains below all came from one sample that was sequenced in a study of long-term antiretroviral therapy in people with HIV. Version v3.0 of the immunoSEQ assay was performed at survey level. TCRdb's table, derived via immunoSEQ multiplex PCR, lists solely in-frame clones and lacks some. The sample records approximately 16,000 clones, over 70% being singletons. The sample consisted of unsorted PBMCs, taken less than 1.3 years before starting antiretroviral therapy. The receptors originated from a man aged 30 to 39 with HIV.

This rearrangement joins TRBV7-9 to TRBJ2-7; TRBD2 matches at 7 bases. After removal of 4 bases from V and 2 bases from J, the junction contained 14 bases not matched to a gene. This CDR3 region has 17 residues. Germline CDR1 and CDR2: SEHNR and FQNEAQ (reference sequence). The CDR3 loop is CASSSPATGTTTYEQYF. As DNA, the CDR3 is TGTGCCAGCAGCTCCCCCGCCACCGGGACTACAACCTACGAGCAGTACTTC.

CDR3: CASRQTGGYGYTF. As DNA, the CDR3 is TGTGCCAGCAGGCAGACAGGGGGTTATGGCTACACCTTC. The V and J genes are TRBV28 and TRBJ1-2; 9 positions agree with TRBD1. In germline, CDR1 is MDHEN, CDR2 SYDVKM. Unmatched junction bases numbered 4, after V lost 6 bases and J lost 5 bases. There are 13 residues in the CDR3.

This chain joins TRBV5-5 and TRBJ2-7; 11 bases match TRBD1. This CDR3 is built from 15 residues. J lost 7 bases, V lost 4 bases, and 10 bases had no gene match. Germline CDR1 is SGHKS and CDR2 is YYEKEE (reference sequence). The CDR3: CASSAPGQGVWEQYF. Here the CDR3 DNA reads TGTGCCAGCAGCGCTCCGGGACAGGGGGTCTGGGAGCAGTACTTC.